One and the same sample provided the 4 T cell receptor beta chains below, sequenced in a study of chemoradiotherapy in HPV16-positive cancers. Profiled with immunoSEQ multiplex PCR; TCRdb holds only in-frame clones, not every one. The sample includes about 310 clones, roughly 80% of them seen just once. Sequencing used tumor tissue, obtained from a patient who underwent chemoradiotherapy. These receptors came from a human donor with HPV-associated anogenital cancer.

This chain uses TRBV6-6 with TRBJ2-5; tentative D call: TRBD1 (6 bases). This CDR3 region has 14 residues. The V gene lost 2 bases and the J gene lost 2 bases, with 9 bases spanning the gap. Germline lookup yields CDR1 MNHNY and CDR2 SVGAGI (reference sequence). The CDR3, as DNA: TGTGCCAGCAGTTACGAGGGGGAGCAAGAGACCCAGTACTTC. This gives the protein CASSYEGEQETQYF.

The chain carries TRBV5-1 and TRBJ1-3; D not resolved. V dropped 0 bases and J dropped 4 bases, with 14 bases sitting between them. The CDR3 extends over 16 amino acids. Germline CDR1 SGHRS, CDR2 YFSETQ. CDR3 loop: CASSLEPGGVGNTIYF. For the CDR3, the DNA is TGCGCCAGCAGCTTGGAGCCGGGAGGAGTAGGAAACACCATATATTTT.

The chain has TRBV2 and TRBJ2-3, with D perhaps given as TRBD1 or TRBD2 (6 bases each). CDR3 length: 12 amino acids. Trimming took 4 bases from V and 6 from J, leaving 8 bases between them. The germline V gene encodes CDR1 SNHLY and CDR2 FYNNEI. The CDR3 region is CASSGGADTQYF. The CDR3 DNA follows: TGTGCCAGCAGTGGGGGGGCGGATACGCAGTATTTT. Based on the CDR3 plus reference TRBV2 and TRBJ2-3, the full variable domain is EPEVTQTPSHQVTQMGQEVILRCVPISNHLYFYWYRQILGQKVEFLVSFYNNEISEKSEIFDDQFSVERPDGSNFTLKIRSTKLEDSAMYFCASSGGADTQYFGPGTRLTVL.

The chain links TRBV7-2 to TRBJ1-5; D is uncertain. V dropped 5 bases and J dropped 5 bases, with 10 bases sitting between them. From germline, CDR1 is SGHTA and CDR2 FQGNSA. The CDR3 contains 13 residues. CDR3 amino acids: CASSRRRDQPQHF. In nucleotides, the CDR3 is TGTGCCAGCAGCCGACGCCGGGATCAGCCCCAGCATTTT.